The clone carrying this T cell receptor beta chain was recorded only once. Trimming took 10 bases from V and 4 from J, leaving 17 bases between them. The CDR3 consists of 14 residues. CDR1 is SGHTA and CDR2 is FQGNSA in the germline V gene. One entry per CDR3 protein, called by TCRdb with MiXCR from the RT-PCR reads. There are about 700,000 distinct CDR3 sequences in the sample; over 12% occur only once, and 3.6% lies in the top ten. The receptor was derived from a female donor in good health, serving as a healthy control. Input material: memory CD4+ T cells from blood. V usage is TRBV7-2 and J usage is TRBJ1-5; no clear D gene. The CDR3 DNA follows: TGTGCCACCGCGAAGGGAGGGAATAATCAGCCCCAGCATTTT. It translates to CATAKGGNNQPQHF.